The 10 T cell receptor beta chains presented below share a single source sample, sequenced in a study of CD8+ T cells in alopecia areata. TCR sequencing used cDNA made by reverse transcription of extracted RNA. Profiled with immunoSEQ multiplex PCR; TCRdb holds only in-frame clones, not every one. The top ten clones hold approximately 6.5% of a sample with some 130,000 clones, about 60% of them seen once. The source was CD4+ T cells sorted from blood, collected at week 0. Receptors were obtained from a human donor with alopecia areata.

V is TRBV9 and J is TRBJ2-2, with unresolved D. Germline V lookup: CDR1 SGDLS, CDR2 YYNGEE. The CDR3 totals 15 residues. The V and J ends lost 4 bases and 6 bases respectively, with 16 bases between them. The CDR3 is CASSTQSTEPGELFF. The CDR3 bases are TGTGCCAGCAGCACCCAGAGCACGGAACCCGGGGAGCTGTTTTTT.

Only a few counts were recorded for this clone. This sequence joins TRBV6-6 and TRBJ1-1; 11 nucleotides match TRBD1. Germline loops: CDR1 MNHNY, CDR2 SVGAGI (reference sequence). The ends lost 2 bases at V and 7 bases at J; junction bases unmatched: 6. The CDR3 extends over 15 amino acids. The CDR3 sequence is CASSYPGQGANEAFF. The CDR3 coding sequence is TGTGCCAGCAGTTACCCTGGACAGGGGGCGAATGAAGCTTTCTTT.

The V and J genes are TRBV23-1 and TRBJ1-1, with no clear D. TRBV23-1 is identified as an open reading frame with a role that is uncertain. There are 14 residues in the CDR3. V was shortened by 5 bases and J by 1 base, with 11 bases between the two germline ends. CDR3 region: CASSWGGPNTEAFF. CDR3 nucleotide sequence: TGCGCCAGCAGTTGGGGAGGGCCGAACACTGAAGCTTTCTTT.

The chain has TRBV4-3 and TRBJ2-6; D is undetermined. Trimming shortened V by 0 bases and J by 4 bases, and 13 bases separated the two germline ends. The germline gives CDR1 LGHNA, CDR2 YSLEER. The CDR3 is made up of 17 amino acids. Written as DNA, the CDR3 is TGCGCCAGCAGCCAAGATCTGGGCAACGGAGGGGCCAACGTCCTGACTTTC. Translated: CASSQDLGNGGANVLTF.

This clone was observed a few times. The chain links TRBV6-6 to TRBJ2-7; perhaps TRBD2 as D (5 bases). CDR3 size: 13 residues. Germline values: CDR1 MNHNY, CDR2 SVGAGI (reference sequence). V was shortened by 6 bases and J by 7 bases, with 16 bases between the two germline ends. The CDR3 bases are TGTGCCAGCAGCCCGACGAGGGAATGGGAGCAGTACTTC. Its translation is CASSPTREWEQYF.

Only a few counts were recorded for this clone. This chain uses TRBV29-1 with TRBJ1-1, with 8 bases fitting TRBD1. V shed 4 bases, J shed 5 bases, and the junction held 6 bases outside the gene matches. Germline V gene sequence: CDR1 SQVTM, CDR2 ANQGSEA. This CDR3 comprises 13 residues. The DNA for the CDR3 is TGCAGCGTTGCTACAGGGGGTGGAACTGAAGCTTTCTTT. Translation: CSVATGGGTEAFF.

The chain couples TRBV5-6 to TRBJ2-1, with no clear D. Germline V gene sequence: CDR1 SGHDT, CDR2 YYEEEE. The V and J ends lost 4 bases and 5 bases respectively, with 10 bases between them. This CDR3 has 13 amino acids. This CDR3 reads CASSVIHNNEQFF. DNA of the CDR3: TGTGCCAGCAGCGTAATACATAACAATGAGCAGTTCTTC.

This rearrangement joins TRBV29-1 to TRBJ2-5; D may correspond to TRBD1 or TRBD2 (5 bases each). This CDR3 region has 12 residues. Germline CDR1 and CDR2: SQVTM and ANQGSEA. Here the CDR3 reads CRVRENRETQYF. Here the CDR3 DNA reads TGCAGGGTCAGGGAGAATAGGGAGACCCAGTACTTC.

V and J are TRBV27 and TRBJ1-5; TRBD1 matches 8 bases. The CDR3 runs to 15 residues. Germline CDR1 is MNHEY and CDR2 is SMNVEV (reference sequence). Trimming took 6 bases from V and 3 from J; bases not matched to a gene: 7. The CDR3 loop reads CASRQQGGVNQPQHF. Here the CDR3 DNA reads TGTGCCAGCAGGCAACAGGGGGGAGTCAATCAGCCCCAGCATTTT.

The rearrangement uses TRBV2 and TRBJ1-5; tentative D call: TRBD1 (6 bases). The V gene lost 1 base and the J gene lost 15 bases, with 16 bases spanning the gap. The CDR3 runs 13 residues. The germline V gene has CDR1 SNHLY and CDR2 FYNNEI. The CDR3 here is CASSEEARTEGHF. DNA of the CDR3: TGTGCCAGCAGTGAAGAGGCGAGGACAGAAGGGCATTTT.